This entry concerns a single T cell receptor beta chain. This table comes from immunoSEQ multiplex PCR, and its TCRdb copy is limited to in-frame clones, with some not included. The sample has about 28,000 clones; about 80% are singletons. Germline V gene sequence: CDR1 SGDLS, CDR2 YYNGEE. The CDR3 runs 15 residues. The V end lost 6 bases, the J end lost 3 bases, and 13 bases lay between the germline ends. This specimen belongs to a study of blood T cell repertoires in COVID-19. Background on the study: Researchers got acute and convalescent COVID-19 samples from the United States, Italy and Spain.

The TCR comes from a man in his 70s with active COVID-19. The chain carries TRBV9 and TRBJ2-6, with D perhaps TRBD1 (5 bases). Sequencing was carried out using peripheral blood. The CDR3 is CASTKGLDGANVLTF. The CDR3 DNA follows: TGTGCCAGCACTAAGGGGCTGGATGGGGCCAACGTCCTGACTTTC.